The 25 T cell receptor beta chains given below trace back to one sample, sequenced in a study of T cell clonality in common variable immunodeficiency. Libraries were prepared by immunoSEQ multiplex PCR; TCRdb keeps only in-frame clonotypes and omits some of them. The sample includes more than 30,000 clones, none of them occurring once. The specimen was peripheral blood mononuclear cells. The source is a person aged 18 to 75 in good health.

This clone has just a few counts. The sequenced fragment ends 3 residues before the CDR3 boundary, so the rest is inferred from the germline J gene. The gene calls are TRBV5-1 and TRBJ2-7, with 11 positions matching TRBD1. Trimming at V came to 1 base and at J to 6 bases, leaving 9 bases not matched to a gene. CDR1 SGHRS and CDR2 YFSETQ come from the germline V gene. This CDR3 contains 16 residues. Incomplete CDR3 DNA: TGCGCCAGCAGCTTGCATGACCGGGACAGGGGGTCCGAG. Its protein product is CASSLHDRDRGSE. The complete CDR3 reads CASSLHDRDRGSEQYF.

This clone has at least ten counts. The read terminates 3 residues ahead of where the CDR3 ends, so the germline J gene completes it. The chain carries TRBV29-1 and TRBJ1-6; no firm D call. Germline V gives CDR1 SQVTM, CDR2 ANQGSEA. The CDR3 extends over 12 amino acids. The CDR3 sequence is CAVVAPLTPLHF. The covered CDR3 bases are TGCGCGGTTGTGGCCCCATTGACACCC.

This clone has at least ten counts. The CDR3 is cut off 3 residues early in the read; its end comes from the germline J gene. This chain connects TRBV19 to TRBJ1-3, with 11 bases lining up with TRBD1. The germline V gene has CDR1 LNHDA and CDR2 SQIVND (reference sequence). The CDR3 spans 16 residues. J gave up 3 bases and V 5 bases, and 6 bases lay outside the gene matches. The covered CDR3 bases are TGTGCCAGTAGTTCCCGGACAGGGGGCATTGGAAACACC. This sequence encodes CASSSRTGGIGNT. The whole CDR3 sequence is CASSSRTGGIGNTIYF.

This clone was detected ten times or more. The CDR3 here is CASSEFDTPTYGYTF. The DNA read from the CDR3 is TGTGCCAGCAGTGAGTTCGATACTCCTACCTATGGC. V and J are TRBV6-1 and TRBJ1-2; D is unresolved. The CDR3 goes on 3 residues after the read ends, and that part is filled in from the germline J gene. CDR3 length equals 15 residues. In germline, CDR1 is MNHNS, CDR2 SASEGT. V was pared by 3 bases and J by 4 bases, with 15 bases between.

This clone was seen a few times. The CDR3 end is not reached by the read, which stops 3 residues before it; the germline J gene fills it in. The rearrangement joins TRBV18 to TRBJ1-2; a weak D match, TRBD1 (6 bases). CDR3 size: 13 residues. CDR1 is KGHSH and CDR2 is LQKENI in the germline V gene. CDR3 protein: CASSPGTIYDYTF. CDR3 DNA (partial): TGTGCCAGCTCACCTGGGACAATCTACGAC.

The table lists this clone with many counts. The CDR3 end lies 3 residues beyond the end of the read and is filled in from the germline J gene. V gene TRBV5-4 combines with J gene TRBJ2-3; 7 nucleotides line up with TRBD1. The J segment lost 2 bases and the V segment lost 4 bases, leaving 4 bases of the junction unmatched. Germline-derived CDR1 and CDR2 are SGHNT and YYREEE (reference sequence). The CDR3 is made up of 14 amino acids. The CDR3 sequence: CASSRGQVTDTQYF. Incomplete CDR3 DNA: TGTGCCAGCAGCCGCGGACAGGTCACAGATACG.

To note about this clone: The CDR3 end lies 3 residues beyond the end of the read and is filled in from the germline J gene. The genes are TRBV18 and TRBJ1-1; D gene ambiguous. The length of the CDR3 is 17 residues. Trimming pared 6 bases from V and 0 bases from J, leaving 20 bases between. CDR1 is KGHSH and CDR2 is LQKENI in the germline V gene. CDR3 in amino acids: CASSLLAPRRLNTEAFF. CDR3 bases read: TGTGCCAGCTCCCTCCTGGCCCCCCGAAGGTTGAACACTGAA. Supplemented by reference TRBV18 and TRBJ1-1, the full variable domain reads NAGVMQNPRHLVRRRGQEARLRCSPMKGHSHVYWYRQLPEEGLKFMVYLQKENIIDESGMPKERFSAEFPKEGPSILRIQQVVRGDSAAYFCASSLLAPRRLNTEAFFGQGTRLTVV.

Many counts were recorded for this clone. The read ends 3 residues shy of where the CDR3 ends; the end is completed using the germline J gene. The chain couples TRBV2 to TRBJ1-5, with 7 bases fitting TRBD1. The V gene end was trimmed by 5 bases and the J gene end by 1 base; junction bases not matched to a gene: 5. From germline, CDR1 is SNHLY and CDR2 FYNNEI. The CDR3 is made up of 15 amino acids. The CDR3 sequence is CASSLTGLSNQPQHF. Partial CDR3 DNA: TGTGCCAGCAGTCTGACAGGGTTGAGCAATCAGCCC.

In this sample, this clone turned up many times. The CDR3 end lies 3 residues beyond the end of the read and is filled in from the germline J gene. The J gene is TRBJ1-3, the V gene TRBV12-3 or TRBV12-4; the D is unclear. V shed 3 bases and J shed 0 bases, with 3 bases lying between them. CDR3 length equals 13 residues. CDR3 DNA, as far as it was read: TGTGCCAGCAGTTTCAGCTCTGGAAACACC. Protein: CASSFSSGNT. The whole CDR3 protein reads CASSFSSGNTIYF.

Concerning this clone: From the germline J gene comes the end of the CDR3, since the read stops 3 residues before it. This chain links TRBV19 with TRBJ1-2, with D tentatively TRBD1 (5 bases). CDR1 is LNHDA and CDR2 is SQIVND in the germline V gene (reference sequence). The CDR3 is 16 residues long. Trimming took off 1 base at V and 1 base at J, with 13 bases between the two ends. The CDR3 sequence is CASSIVAGRSNYGYTF. CDR3 DNA (partial): TGTGCCAGTAGTATAGTGGCAGGGAGAAGTAACTATGGC.

This clone was recorded at least ten times. The read ends 3 residues shy of where the CDR3 ends; the end is completed using the germline J gene. V gene TRBV19 combines with J gene TRBJ2-3, with D maybe TRBD2 (6 bases). V was clipped by 5 bases and J by 2 bases, with 14 bases between them. The CDR3 is 15 amino acids. Germline V gene lookup returns CDR1 LNHDA and CDR2 SQIVND (reference sequence). CDR3 loop: CASSFRGSPTDTQYF. The sequenced part of the CDR3 DNA is TGTGCCAGTAGTTTTCGGGGGTCCCCCACAGATACG.

The sample holds many counts of this clone. The same CDR3 is also encoded by other DNA sequences in this sample. The covered CDR3 bases are TGTGCCAGCTCACCACAACACCCTAGTGCTGGAAACACC. It yields the protein CASSPQHPSAGNT. The complete CDR3 sequence is CASSPQHPSAGNTIYF. The gene calls are TRBV18 and TRBJ1-3; D uncertain. The read ends 3 residues shy of where the CDR3 ends; the end is completed using the germline J gene. This CDR3 comprises 16 residues. CDR1 is KGHSH, CDR2 LQKENI, per germline. Trimming took off 1 base at V and 2 bases at J, with 12 bases between the two ends.

This clone was observed at least ten times. The read terminates 3 residues before the CDR3 end, so the remaining end is supplied by the germline J gene. The chain carries TRBV9 and TRBJ1-3, with 9 bases identical to TRBD1. Unmatched junction bases numbered 4, after V lost 3 bases and J lost 0 bases. The CDR3 consists of 16 residues. The germline gives CDR1 SGDLS, CDR2 YYNGEE. The CDR3 DNA, read in part, is TGTGCCAGCAGCGCGACAGGGGGGGCCTCTGGAAACACC. Its translation is CASSATGGASGNT. The CDR3 in its entirety is CASSATGGASGNTIYF.

This clone came up many times. Read data end 3 residues before the CDR3 end; the end is taken from the germline J gene. The V and J genes are TRBV20-1 and TRBJ2-5; 8 positions agree with TRBD2. The germline V gene encodes CDR1 DFQATT and CDR2 SNEGSKA (reference sequence). The CDR3 extends over 18 amino acids. V lost 0 bases and J lost 1; bases outside the gene matches: 13. The chain's CDR3 is CSARDSPWGSGGQETQYF. The sequenced part of the CDR3 DNA is TGCAGTGCTAGAGATTCCCCTTGGGGCAGCGGGGGCCAAGAGACC.

This clone has at least ten counts. The read halts 3 residues ahead of the CDR3 end, with the missing end drawn from the germline J gene. V is TRBV30 and J is TRBJ1-2; D is possibly TRBD1 (5 bases). CDR3 length: 11 residues. Germline V gives CDR1 GTSNPN, CDR2 SVGIG (reference sequence). CDR3 bases read: TGTGCCTGGAGAGAGGGGCGCGGC. Amino acid sequence: CAWREGRG. The CDR3, in full, reads CAWREGRGYTF.

Many counts were recorded for this clone. The DNA ends 3 residues before the CDR3 does, and the rest of the CDR3 is filled in from the germline J gene. The V call is TRBV20-1, the J call TRBJ2-1; D assignment may be TRBD1 or TRBD2 (6 bases each). Germline lookup yields CDR1 DFQATT and CDR2 SNEGSKA (reference sequence). This CDR3 region has 13 residues. V was trimmed by 1 base and J by 6 bases, leaving 10 bases between them. CDR3 residues: CSARVGGGNEQFF. The sequenced part of the CDR3 DNA is TGCAGTGCTAGAGTTGGAGGGGGCAATGAG.

In its sample, this clone was seen many times. The CDR3 end lies 3 residues beyond the end of the read and is filled in from the germline J gene. V is TRBV6-1 and J is TRBJ2-1; 14 bases map to TRBD2. The V gene's germline CDR1 is MNHNS and CDR2 SASEGT. Trimming at V came to 4 bases and at J to 6 bases, leaving 2 bases not matched to a gene. The CDR3 sequence is 15 residues long. The DNA read from the CDR3 is TGTGCCAGCAGTGGACTAGCGGGAGGGCCCAATGAG. It codes for CASSGLAGGPNE. The entire CDR3 sequence reads CASSGLAGGPNEQFF.

This clone occurred many times. The CDR3 extends 3 residues past the end of the read, so its final part is completed from the germline J gene. The rearrangement joins TRBV18 to TRBJ2-3, with a possible D match to TRBD1 (5 bases). Germline CDR1 is KGHSH and CDR2 is LQKENI. CDR3 size: 14 residues. V gave up 0 bases and J gave up 7 bases, with 11 bases separating them. The CDR3 DNA, read in part, is TGTGCCAGCTCACCACCGTACAGGAAAAATACG. Translation: CASSPPYRKNT. The complete CDR3 reads CASSPPYRKNTQYF.

This clone was recorded at least ten times. The read terminates 3 residues ahead of where the CDR3 ends, so the germline J gene completes it. The rearrangement uses TRBV5-1 and TRBJ1-2, with D maybe TRBD1 (6 bases). This CDR3 has 14 amino acids. The V end was cut by 5 bases, the J end by 5 bases, with 16 bases between. The germline gives CDR1 SGHRS, CDR2 YFSETQ. The CDR3 is CASRSLDSSYGYTF. The part of the CDR3 DNA that was read is TGCGCCAGCAGGAGCCTGGACAGCTCTTATGGC. Full variable domain (missing parts from reference TRBV5-1 and TRBJ1-2): KAGVTQTPRYLIKTRGQQVTLSCSPISGHRSVSWYQQTPGQGLQFLFEYFSETQRNKGNFPGRFSGRQFSNSRSEMNVSTLELGDSALYLCASRSLDSSYGYTFGSGTRLTVV.

In its sample, this clone was seen a few times. With the read ending 3 residues before the CDR3 end, the germline J gene is used to fill in that end. The rearrangement uses TRBV30 and TRBJ2-2, with D possibly TRBD1 on 5 matching bases. This CDR3 region has 13 residues. Germline V gene sequence: CDR1 GTSNPN, CDR2 SVGIG (reference sequence). Partial CDR3 DNA: TGTGCCTGGAGTGGGCAGGGAATAGGAAAG. As protein: CAWSGQGIGK. The CDR3 in its entirety is CAWSGQGIGKLFF.

This clone was recorded many times. The read terminates 3 residues ahead of where the CDR3 ends, so the germline J gene completes it. V gene TRBV5-4 combines with J gene TRBJ1-2; no definite D call. The V gene lost 4 bases and the J gene lost 2 bases, with 12 bases spanning the gap. The germline gives CDR1 SGHNT, CDR2 YYREEE (reference sequence). The CDR3 consists of 14 residues. CDR3 bases read: TGTGCCAGCAGCGGCAGAGGCGGGAACTATGGC. Translating it yields CASSGRGGNYG. In full, the CDR3 reads CASSGRGGNYGYTF.

This clone came up many times. The missing CDR3 end, 3 residues past where the read stops, is filled in from the germline J gene. V and J are TRBV5-6 and TRBJ2-7, with 7 bases that match TRBD1. The trim removed 3 bases at V and 3 bases at J, leaving 6 bases unmatched. The CDR3 consists of 14 residues. Per the germline V gene, CDR1 is SGHDT and CDR2 is YYEEEE. The covered CDR3 bases are TGTGCCAGCAGCTCGACAGGGCAGAGCTACGAG. Protein sequence: CASSSTGQSYE. The entire CDR3 protein is CASSSTGQSYEQYF.

There are many counts of this clone. The read is 3 residues too short to cover the CDR3 end, so that end is filled in from the germline J gene. V is TRBV20-1 and J is TRBJ2-4; 11 nucleotides match TRBD2. The trim removed 0 bases at V and 3 bases at J, leaving 7 bases unmatched. The CDR3 is made up of 17 amino acids. Germline V gives CDR1 DFQATT, CDR2 SNEGSKA (reference sequence). This chain's CDR3 is CSAREVAGGPVKNIQYF. The sequenced CDR3 bases are TGCAGTGCTAGAGAGGTAGCGGGAGGGCCAGTCAAAAACATT.

In its sample, this clone was seen many times. The read ends 3 residues before the CDR3 terminus; that terminus is restored from the germline J gene. This chain connects TRBV18 to TRBJ2-2, with 8 bases that match TRBD2. The CDR3 runs to 15 residues. The germline gives CDR1 KGHSH, CDR2 LQKENI. V trimming: 3 bases; J trimming: 4 bases; junction bases outside the gene matches: 4. The covered CDR3 bases are TGTGCCAGCTCACCGGCGGGAGGAAGCACCGGGGAG. Translated: CASSPAGGSTGE. The whole CDR3 sequence is CASSPAGGSTGELFF.

This clone was detected many times. The CDR3 extends 3 residues past the end of the read, so its final part is completed from the germline J gene. V gene TRBV29-1 combines with J gene TRBJ1-1; D gene unclear. In germline, CDR1 is SQVTM, CDR2 ANQGSEA. Trimming took 7 bases from V and 3 from J, leaving 9 bases between them. CDR3 length: 11 residues. The part of the CDR3 DNA that was read is TGCAGCGCGATCGTAGACACTGAA. Translating gives CSAIVDTE. The complete CDR3 sequence is CSAIVDTEAFF.